This T cell receptor (beta chain) was obtained from a study of T-cell memory formation after mild COVID-19. Looking at the study overall: Largely, the TCR clusters proved donor specific. Study findings and constraints: There were some responding clones in pre-infection memory, which suggested that cross-reactive memory had joined. The CD4+ clones that contracted clustered mainly within CM and EM, and the CD8+ clones concentrated in EMRA. Researchers could not confirm that second-wave clones peaking on day 37 targeted SARS-CoV-2.

This clonotype was counted a few times. The antigen remains unidentified. Germline V lookup: CDR1 MGHDK, CDR2 SYGVNS. The CDR3 runs to 16 residues. Between the trimmed V and J ends, which lost 2 bases and 3 bases, there was a span of 16 bases. TCRdb called the 5' RACE reads again in MiXCR, with one record for every CDR3 protein. The table includes 150,000 to 200,000 distinct CDR3 sequences, under 14% detected once. The clonotype was recovered from a man aged 18 to 35 who had mild COVID-19 (a few samples of this study predate the infection). Cell type and time point are not known. The sample consisted of PBMCs or a T cell subset sorted from them (not recorded which). The chain employs TRBV25-1 and TRBJ2-5, with unresolved D. CDR3 protein: CASSEISGSAKETQYF. In DNA, the CDR3 is TGTGCCAGCAGTGAAATTTCGGGCTCGGCTAAAGAGACCCAGTACTTC.